These 9 T cell receptor beta chains came from one sample sequenced in a study of vaccination and CD4 T cells after COVID-19. No antigens are known for them. The sample's treatment: approximately 10-day PBMC culture with coronavirus spike peptide pools or control peptides (ViraFEST assay). Cultured CD4+ T cell DNA was sequenced using the Oncomine TCR Beta short-read assay. TCRdb redid the calling of the PCR reads with MiXCR, one entry per CDR3 protein. Here the sample spans approximately 18,000 distinct CDR3 sequences, about half being singletons. The sample taken for sequencing was CD4+ T cells from blood, cultured in vitro. Receptors originate from a human donor who had recovered from COVID-19.

Points on this clonotype: Relative to the germline gene, one junction end is altered; a read error may explain this. The rearrangement links TRBV12-3 or TRBV12-4 to TRBJ1-3; D remains ambiguous. The CDR3 is made up of 13 amino acids. CDR3 nucleotides: TGTGCCAGCAGTTTTATGCCTGGAAACTCCATATATTTT. Protein: CASSFMPGNSIYF.

The CDR3 sequence is CASSSTLLTGGVYEQYF. The CDR3 DNA is TGTGCCAGCAGCTCCACCCTCCTCACAGGGGGCGTGTACGAGCAGTACTTC. The chain combines TRBV7-9 with TRBJ2-7; 9 bases agree with TRBD1. V trimming: 4 bases; J trimming: 4 bases; junction bases outside the gene matches: 14. The V gene's germline CDR1 is SEHNR and CDR2 FQNEAQ (reference sequence). This CDR3 contains 17 residues.

This clonotype was counted a single time. This rearrangement joins TRBV24-1 to TRBJ2-3; 9 bases match TRBD2. The CDR3 sequence is 16 residues long. Germline V lookup: CDR1 KGHDR, CDR2 SFDVKD. V lost 0 bases to trimming and J lost 4 bases; unmatched junction nucleotides: 4. The CDR3 sequence: CATSDLLTSGADTQYF. CDR3 coding DNA: TGTGCCACCAGTGATTTGTTGACTAGCGGAGCAGATACGCAGTATTTT.

This clonotype was observed a single time. V is TRBV7-9 and J is TRBJ2-6; 10 bases map to TRBD1. CDR1 is SEHNR, CDR2 FQNEAQ, per germline (reference sequence). V trimming: 1 base; J trimming: 4 bases; junction bases outside the gene matches: 7. This CDR3 contains 18 residues. CDR3 protein: CASSLDRDRGPGANVLTF. In DNA form, the CDR3 reads TGTGCCAGCAGCTTAGACCGAGACAGGGGGCCGGGGGCCAACGTCCTGACTTTC.

This clonotype was seen more than once but under ten times. The chain links TRBV30 to TRBJ2-3; 15 bases match TRBD2. The junction had 5 bases not matched to a gene; V was cut back by 2 bases and J by 8 bases. The length of the CDR3 is 15 residues. The germline CDR1 and CDR2 sequences are GTSNPN and SVGIG (reference sequence). The CDR3 bases are TGTGCCTGGAGTTGGACTAGCGGGGGGGCTGCTACGCAGTATTTT. It is translated as CAWSWTSGGAATQYF. Based on the CDR3 plus reference TRBV30 and TRBJ2-3, the full variable domain is SQTIHQWPATLVQPVGSPLSLECTVEGTSNPNLYWYRQAAGRGLQLLFYSVGIGQISSEVPQNLSASRPQDRQFILSSKKLLLSDSGFYLCAWSWTSGGAATQYFGPGTRLTVL.

This clonotype turned up a few times. The V gene is TRBV7-2, the J gene TRBJ1-6, with D possibly TRBD1 on 6 matching bases. The ends were cut back, 4 bases at V and 7 bases at J, with 17 bases in the middle. Germline V gene data show CDR1 as SGHTA and CDR2 as FQGNSA. The CDR3 runs to 16 residues. DNA of the CDR3: TGTGCCAGCAGCTCCTTTCCGGGGGCGCGGAATTCACCCCTCCACTTT. Residues: CASSSFPGARNSPLHF.

The J gene is TRBJ1-1, the V gene TRBV14; no clear D. Germline V gene sequence: CDR1 SGHDN, CDR2 FVKESK. CDR3 length: 14 residues. V lost 0 bases, J lost 1 base, and 6 bases lay in between. CDR3 region: CASSQETRNTEAFF. In DNA form, the CDR3 reads TGTGCCAGCAGCCAAGAGACAAGGAACACTGAAGCTTTCTTT.

The rearrangement uses TRBV3-1 and TRBJ2-7; 7 bases are shared with TRBD1. CDR1 is LGHDT and CDR2 is YNNKEL in the germline V gene (reference sequence). The CDR3 is 15 residues long. V lost 1 base to trimming and J lost 7 bases; unmatched junction nucleotides: 10. The CDR3 coding sequence is TGTGCCAGCAGCCAAGCACAGGGGATCGCGAGGGAGCAGTACTTC. This encodes CASSQAQGIAREQYF.

This clonotype counts as medium-sized. This chain uses TRBV7-9 with TRBJ2-2, with D possibly TRBD2 on 5 matching bases. The germline gives CDR1 SEHNR, CDR2 FQNEAQ (reference sequence). The CDR3 extends over 14 amino acids. V dropped 6 bases and J dropped 5 bases, with 13 bases sitting between them. CDR3 region: CASSRPGGTGELFF. CDR3 bases: TGTGCCAGCAGTCGTCCTGGAGGTACCGGGGAGCTGTTTTTT. Full variable domain (missing parts from reference TRBV7-9 and TRBJ2-2): DTGVSQNPRHKITKRGQNVTFRCDPISEHNRLYWYRQTLGQGPEFLTYFQNEAQLEKSRLLSDRFSAERPKGSFSTLEIQRTEQGDSAMYLCASSRPGGTGELFFGEGSRLTVL.